The sequence of this TCR beta chain was determined in a study of CD8 T cells in Susac syndrome (dated 2019 in TCRdb). About the study as a whole: The study used repertoire sequencing to test whether antigen drove CD8+ T cell activation and differentiation in Susac syndrome. Study-wide findings and limitations: The study acknowledged that relatively few individuals were included in the TCR sequencing and HLA analysis.

Cut back by 7 bases and 0 bases, the V and J ends lie 11 bases apart. CDR1 and CDR2 are read off the germline V gene as SGHRS and YFSETQ. There are 14 amino acids in the CDR3, from cysteine to phenylalanine inclusive. Solely the CDR3 DNA is kept, with 42 bases framed from the first base. High-throughput TCR beta sequencing profiled peripheral blood CD8+ and CD4+ T cells from healthy donors, Susac syndrome patients and multiple sclerosis patients. Healthy donors were age- and sex-matched controls. Bulk CD8+ and CD4+ T cells were purified magnetically by negative isolation, whereas CD8+ TEMRA cells were enriched by FACS. Blood was collected in EDTA tubes and processed within 24 hours, with PBMCs isolated through density gradient centrifugation. PBMCs intended for TCR sequencing were frozen in liquid nitrogen and were later thawed in a 37 degrees C water bath. A purity of at least 90% was achieved for sorted or isolated CD4+, CD8+ and CD8+ TEMRA cells.

Of note for this clonotype: Its recognized antigen is unknown. Within one base of it there is no much larger clone, and no base qualities were kept.

RNA was extracted using the RNeasy kit, and about 0.45 to 1 microgram was reverse transcribed with random hexamers. The immunoSEQ multiplex PCR assay, covering 54 Vbeta and 13 Jbeta segments, was used to amplify TCR beta CDR3 regions. PCR amplification bias was corrected by using a synthetic template baseline for primer optimization and computational correction. As for the authors' bioinformatics: Only productive sequences were kept, with reads annotated to V, D and J genes according to IMGT and analyzed in immunoSEQ Analyzer. To calculate clonality, Shannon entropy was normalized by log2 of the number of productive unique sequences and then subtracted from one. For each patient and control, public and private clones were evaluated within the 100 most prevalent clones. Clones were defined as Susac-specific if absent from the healthy and MS cohorts, from around 1,000 published viral clones and from other ImmuneACCESS disease sequences. Using fastp at Q25 and MiXCR, TCRdb reprocessed the public reads and kept productive beta chains. Rows with one shared CDR3 protein collapse into an entry with the most common genes and DNA. The V and J calls, along with clone size, are taken from TCRdb and not from the paper's own processing. The sample data list approximately 160,000 distinct CDR3 sequences, and about 91% of these were observed just once. The ten top clones hold 0.065% to 0.1% of the sample.

The source of this sequence is a human donor in good health. Sequences were obtained from CD4+ T cells from PBMCs. Recombination linked TRBV5-1 to TRBJ2-1; TRBD1 is perhaps the D gene, given 5 matching bases. The bases read TGCGCCAGCTTAGTAGACAGCTCCTACAATGAGCAGTTCTTC. Its translation is CASLVDSSYNEQFF.